The rows below give T cell receptor beta chains drawn from one sample of a study of blood T cells in healthy people across ages. TCRdb passed the 5' RACE reads through MiXCR, listing each CDR3 protein once. The sample contains around 1,000,000 distinct CDR3 sequences, roughly 24% of which appear only once. These data also formed part of another study, on T cells of mothers and their children.

The sequencing input was blood. The receptor set was obtained from a girl under 10 years old in good health. The CDR3 runs from the conserved cysteine through the conserved F or W. D genes are given only for firm matches. A row's size may be missing; if present it is once, few, many or a size class.

>11|-|-|TRBV12-3/TRBV12-4
CASSSGEPQHF
>16|-|-|TRBV11-2
CASSLGLMGNYNEQFF
>18|few|-|TRBV24-1
CATSDYRSRTSIQETQYF
>14|-|TRBD1|TRBV4-3
CASGQGDGRYEQYF
>14|-|-|TRBV27
CASSLSTDPYEQYF
>15|few|TRBD1|TRBV12-3/TRBV12-4
CASSSSTRGLYEQYF
>14|few|-|TRBV5-1
CASSFLEVHGEQFF
>14|-|-|TRBV6-5
CASSLTGSFYGYTF
>15|few|TRBD1|TRBV20-1
CSAPIARTGEETQYF
>13|-|-|TRBV5-6
CASTRSLKETQYF
>20|once|TRBD2|TRBV11-2
CASSLVSRTQLAGDTDTQYF
>13|-|-|TRBV20-1
CSALLSESYEQYF
>12|-|-|TRBV20-1
CSARGGGEPQHF
>15|-|TRBD1|TRBV28
CASEIQGAVNTEAFF
>12|-|-|TRBV2
CASSPNVNEQYF
>14|few|TRBD1|TRBV29-1
CSVLIRDRKETQYF
>15|few|-|TRBV7-8
CASSPAWGSDQPQHF
>15|few|-|TRBV14
CASSQDLQEWSGYTF
>17|-|-|TRBV15
CATSRDPGISGTGELFF
>14|-|-|TRBV7-9
CASSYPGLYNEQFF
>14|-|-|TRBV7-2
CASSTPGGAYEQYF
>13|-|TRBD2|TRBV4-1
CASGLGAWETQYF
>13|-|-|TRBV15
CATSFGGDEKLFF
>13|-|-|TRBV6-5
CATGVGEYNEQFF
>16|-|-|TRBV4-1
CASSQDEDISTYEQYF
>13|-|-|TRBV29-1
CSVGRKLSYEQYF